This TCR beta chain appears in the sequencing data of a study of cytomegalovirus exposure and HLA in healthy donors. Profiling relied on immunoSEQ multiplex PCR, and the TCRdb table lists in-frame clones only, not all of them. In the table there are 190,000 or so clones, around 80% of which are singletons. The sample holds a few counts of this clone. Its antigen is still unknown. Whole-study results and caveats: Under in vitro conditions, a few CMV-associated chains were confirmed as specific for CMV antigens. Many donors carried some public TCRs, although rarity characterized most TCR sequences.

V was clipped by 7 bases and J by 5 bases, with 12 bases between them. The length of the CDR3 is 13 residues. CDR1 SNHLY and CDR2 FYNNEI come from the germline V gene. The sample comprised PBMCs. The rearrangement uses TRBV2 and TRBJ1-5; D not resolved. This TCR was recovered from a woman aged 25 to 39 in good health and CMV-seropositive. CDR3 sequence: CASKRGLDQPQHF. The CDR3 DNA is TGTGCCAGCAAGCGGGGTTTAGATCAGCCCCAGCATTTT.